By share, the clone carrying this T cell receptor (beta chain) counts as medium-sized. Within a library made for alpha chains, this beta chain is off target, and its count is uninformative. The data derive from a study of spatial heterogeneity in lung cancer. Study information: Sequence detection consistently recorded a greater number of beta-chain than alpha-chain sequences. Mean representation of each unique TCR and UMI combination in the raw reads exceeded 9.5 occurrences.

Described time point: sample taken at primary tumor resection. The input material, whole RNA from tumor, nontumor lung or frozen PBMC, was sequenced unsorted. The germline gives CDR1 ENHRY, CDR2 SYGVKD. CDR3 size: 14 residues. Unmatched junction bases numbered 5, after V lost 4 bases and J lost 5 bases. The presence of a unique molecular identifier marked each TCR cDNA molecule. Each CDR3 protein is one row after TCRdb ran MiXCR on the 5' RACE reads. The sample yields approximately 12,000 distinct CDR3 sequences, approximately 6.2% seen once. The rearrangement uses TRBV10-3 and TRBJ2-5, with 9 nucleotides matching TRBD2. This sequence originates from a male donor with early-stage non-small cell lung cancer. The sequences come from normal lung tissue next to the tumor, collected at surgery. This CDR3 reads CAISAGTSWETQYF. For the CDR3, the DNA is TGTGCCATCAGTGCCGGGACTAGCTGGGAGACCCAGTACTTC.